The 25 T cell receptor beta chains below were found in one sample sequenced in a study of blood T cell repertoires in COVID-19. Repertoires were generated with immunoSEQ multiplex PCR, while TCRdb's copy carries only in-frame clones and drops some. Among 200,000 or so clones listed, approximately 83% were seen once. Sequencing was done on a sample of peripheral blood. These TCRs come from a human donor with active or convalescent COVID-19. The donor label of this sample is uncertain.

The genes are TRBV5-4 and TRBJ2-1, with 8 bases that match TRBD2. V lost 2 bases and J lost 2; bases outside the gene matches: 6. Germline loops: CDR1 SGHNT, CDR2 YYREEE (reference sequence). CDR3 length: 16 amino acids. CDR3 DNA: TGTGCCAGCAGCTTAGGACTAGCCGAACCCTACAATGAGCAGTTCTTC. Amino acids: CASSLGLAEPYNEQFF.

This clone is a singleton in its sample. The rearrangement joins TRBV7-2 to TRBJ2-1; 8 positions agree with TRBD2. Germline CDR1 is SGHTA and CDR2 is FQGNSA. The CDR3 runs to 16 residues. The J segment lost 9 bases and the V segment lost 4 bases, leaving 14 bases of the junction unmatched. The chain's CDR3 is CASSSSKRGPSPEQFF. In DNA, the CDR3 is TGTGCCAGCAGCTCGTCTAAGCGGGGGCCCTCCCCTGAGCAGTTCTTC.

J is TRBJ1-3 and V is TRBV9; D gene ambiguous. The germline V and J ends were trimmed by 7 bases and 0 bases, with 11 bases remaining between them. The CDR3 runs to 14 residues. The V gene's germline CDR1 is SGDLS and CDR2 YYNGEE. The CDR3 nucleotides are TGTGCCAGCTCCCCGCAGGTCTCTGGAAACACCATATATTTT. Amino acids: CASSPQVSGNTIYF.

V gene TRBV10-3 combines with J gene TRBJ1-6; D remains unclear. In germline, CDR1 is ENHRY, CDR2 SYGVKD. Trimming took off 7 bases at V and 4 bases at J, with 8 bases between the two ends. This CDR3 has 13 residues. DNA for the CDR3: TGTGCCATCACCCCCGGGTATAATTCACCCCTCCACTTT. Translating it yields CAITPGYNSPLHF.

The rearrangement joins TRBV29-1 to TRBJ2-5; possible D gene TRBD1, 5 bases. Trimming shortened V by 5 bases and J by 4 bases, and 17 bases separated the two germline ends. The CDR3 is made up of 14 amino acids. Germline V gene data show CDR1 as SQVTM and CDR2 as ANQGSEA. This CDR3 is CSVLFVGPGETQYF. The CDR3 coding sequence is TGCAGCGTTCTATTCGTGGGGCCGGGAGAGACCCAGTACTTC.

Written as DNA, the CDR3 is TGTGCCATCACAGGGGCCTCTGGCTACACCTTC. Its translation: CAITGASGYTF. The chain recombines TRBV28 with TRBJ1-2; 7 nucleotides match TRBD1. Germline CDR1 is MDHEN and CDR2 is SYDVKM. The CDR3 contains 11 residues. V lost 10 bases to trimming and J lost 7 bases; unmatched junction nucleotides: 6.

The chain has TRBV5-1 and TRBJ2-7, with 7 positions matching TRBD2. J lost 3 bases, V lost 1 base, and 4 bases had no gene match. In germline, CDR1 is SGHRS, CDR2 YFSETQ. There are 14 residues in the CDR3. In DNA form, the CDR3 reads TGCGCCAGCAGCTTGAGCGCTAGCGGCTACGAGCAGTACTTC. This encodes CASSLSASGYEQYF.

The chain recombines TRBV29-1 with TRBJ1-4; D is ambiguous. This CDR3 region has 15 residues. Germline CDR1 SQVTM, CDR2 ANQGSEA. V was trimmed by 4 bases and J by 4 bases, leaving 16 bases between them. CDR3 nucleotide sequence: TGCAGCGTTGCTCCGGTGCGGTTAGATAATGAAAAACTGTTTTTT. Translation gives CSVAPVRLDNEKLFF.

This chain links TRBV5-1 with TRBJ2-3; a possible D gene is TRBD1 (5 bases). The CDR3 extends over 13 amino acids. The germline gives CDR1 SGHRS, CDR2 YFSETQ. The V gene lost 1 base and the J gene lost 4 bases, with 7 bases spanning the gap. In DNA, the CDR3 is TGCGCCAGCAGCTTGAGGGGCCCAGATACGCAGTATTTT. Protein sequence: CASSLRGPDTQYF.

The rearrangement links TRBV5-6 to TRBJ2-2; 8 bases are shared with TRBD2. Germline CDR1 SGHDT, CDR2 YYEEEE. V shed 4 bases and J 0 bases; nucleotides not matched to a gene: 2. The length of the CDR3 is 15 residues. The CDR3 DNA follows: TGTGCCAGCAGCCTCGGGAGGGCGAACACCGGGGAGCTGTTTTTT. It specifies CASSLGRANTGELFF.

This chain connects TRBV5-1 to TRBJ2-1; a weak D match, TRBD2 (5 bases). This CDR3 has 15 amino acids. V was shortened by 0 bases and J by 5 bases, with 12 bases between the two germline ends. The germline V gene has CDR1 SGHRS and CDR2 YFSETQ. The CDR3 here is CASSLGRSGNNEQFF. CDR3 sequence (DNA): TGCGCCAGCAGCTTGGGGAGAAGCGGAAACAATGAGCAGTTCTTC.

The CDR3 loop is CASSPQLAGVPTDTQYF. The CDR3, as DNA: TGTGCCAGCAGTCCTCAGCTAGCGGGAGTCCCCACAGATACGCAGTATTTT. The chain carries TRBV14 and TRBJ2-3, with TRBD2 matching over 10 bases. Per the germline V gene, CDR1 is SGHDN and CDR2 is FVKESK. The V and J ends lost 6 bases and 2 bases, in that order; junction bases with no gene match: 11. The CDR3 runs 17 residues.

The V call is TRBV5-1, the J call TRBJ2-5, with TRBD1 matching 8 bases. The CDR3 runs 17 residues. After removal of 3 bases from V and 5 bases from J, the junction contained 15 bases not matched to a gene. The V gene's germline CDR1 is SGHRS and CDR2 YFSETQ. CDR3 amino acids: CASSWNSGTGSGETQYF. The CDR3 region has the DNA TGCGCCAGCAGCTGGAACTCCGGGACAGGATCAGGCGAGACCCAGTACTTC.

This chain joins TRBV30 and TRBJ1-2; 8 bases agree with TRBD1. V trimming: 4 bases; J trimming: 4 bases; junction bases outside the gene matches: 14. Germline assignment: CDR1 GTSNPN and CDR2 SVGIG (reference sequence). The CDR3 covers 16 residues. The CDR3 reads CAWTPIPDRVGYGYTF. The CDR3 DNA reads TGTGCCTGGACACCAATCCCGGACAGGGTTGGCTATGGCTACACCTTC.

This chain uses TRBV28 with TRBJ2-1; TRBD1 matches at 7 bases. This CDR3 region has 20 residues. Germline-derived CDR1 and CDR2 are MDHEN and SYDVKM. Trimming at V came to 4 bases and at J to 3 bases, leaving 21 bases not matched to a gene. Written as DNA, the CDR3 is TGTGCCAGCAGTTCTCCCCCGGGACAGCGCTTCGTGAGAATCTACAATGAGCAGTTCTTC. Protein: CASSSPPGQRFVRIYNEQFF.

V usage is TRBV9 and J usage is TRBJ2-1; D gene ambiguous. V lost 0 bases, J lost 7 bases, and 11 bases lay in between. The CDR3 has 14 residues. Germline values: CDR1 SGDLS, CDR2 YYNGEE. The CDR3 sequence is CASSVESARNEQFF. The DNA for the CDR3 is TGTGCCAGCAGCGTAGAATCAGCGCGGAATGAGCAGTTCTTC.

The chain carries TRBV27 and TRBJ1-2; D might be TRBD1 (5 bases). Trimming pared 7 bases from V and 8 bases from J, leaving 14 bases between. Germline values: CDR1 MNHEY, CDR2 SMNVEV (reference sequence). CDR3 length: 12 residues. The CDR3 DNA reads TGTGCCAGCACCACGGGGCGGGGCGGCTACACCTTC. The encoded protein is CASTTGRGGYTF.

The CDR3 reads CSVLGDYSNYGYTF. In nucleotides, the CDR3 is TGCAGCGTTTTGGGGGACTACTCTAACTATGGCTACACCTTC. The rearrangement uses TRBV29-1 and TRBJ1-2; the D gene is possibly TRBD1 (5 bases). The V end was cut by 5 bases, the J end by 0 bases, with 13 bases between. The CDR3 sequence is 14 residues long. The germline CDR1 and CDR2 sequences are SQVTM and ANQGSEA. Based on the CDR3 plus reference TRBV29-1 and TRBJ1-2, the full variable domain is SAVISQKPSRDICQRGTSLTIQCQVDSQVTMMFWYRQQPGQSLTLIATANQGSEATYESGFVIDKFPISRPNLTFSTLTVSNMSPEDSSIYLCSVLGDYSNYGYTFGSGTRLTVV.

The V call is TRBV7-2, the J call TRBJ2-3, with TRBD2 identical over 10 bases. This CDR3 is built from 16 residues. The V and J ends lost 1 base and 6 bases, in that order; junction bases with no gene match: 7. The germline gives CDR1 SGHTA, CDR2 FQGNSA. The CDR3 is CASSLGAGGPGDTQYF. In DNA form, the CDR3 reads TGTGCCAGCAGCTTAGGAGCGGGGGGGCCGGGGGATACGCAGTATTTT.

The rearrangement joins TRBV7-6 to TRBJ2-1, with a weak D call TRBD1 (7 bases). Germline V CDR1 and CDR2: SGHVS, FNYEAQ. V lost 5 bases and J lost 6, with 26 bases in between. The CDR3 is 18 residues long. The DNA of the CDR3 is TGTGCCAGCAGCCTGTCCCCCTACAGGGGTCGGGAGATCAATGAGCAGTTCTTC. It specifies CASSLSPYRGREINEQFF.

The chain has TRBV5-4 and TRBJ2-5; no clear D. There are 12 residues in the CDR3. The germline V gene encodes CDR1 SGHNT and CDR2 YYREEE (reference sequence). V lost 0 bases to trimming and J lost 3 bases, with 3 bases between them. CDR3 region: CASSLGEETQYF. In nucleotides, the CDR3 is TGTGCCAGCAGCTTGGGAGAAGAGACCCAGTACTTC.

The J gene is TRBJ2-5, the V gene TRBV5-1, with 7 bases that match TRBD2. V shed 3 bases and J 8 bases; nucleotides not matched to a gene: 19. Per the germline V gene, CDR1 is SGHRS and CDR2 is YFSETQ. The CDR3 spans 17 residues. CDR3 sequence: CASSWSWASLGGPTQYF. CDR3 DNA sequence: TGCGCCAGCAGCTGGAGTTGGGCCAGCCTGGGAGGGCCCACCCAGTACTTC.

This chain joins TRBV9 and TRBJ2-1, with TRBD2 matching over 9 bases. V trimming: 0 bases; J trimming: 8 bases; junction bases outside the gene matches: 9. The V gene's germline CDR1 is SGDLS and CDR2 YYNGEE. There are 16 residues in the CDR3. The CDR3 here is CASSVGGSGSRDEQFF. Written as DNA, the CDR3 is TGTGCCAGCAGCGTAGGTGGTAGCGGGAGTCGGGATGAGCAGTTCTTC.

CDR3 DNA sequence: TGTGCCAGCATGCCCGGGGGACCGAAAAATGAGCAGTTCTTC. Translated, it gives CASMPGGPKNEQFF. V usage is TRBV6-5 and J usage is TRBJ2-1, with D perhaps matching TRBD2 (6 bases). This CDR3 contains 14 residues. Trimming removed 7 bases at V and 7 bases at J, with 17 bases between. Per germline, CDR1 MNHEY and CDR2 SVGAGI.

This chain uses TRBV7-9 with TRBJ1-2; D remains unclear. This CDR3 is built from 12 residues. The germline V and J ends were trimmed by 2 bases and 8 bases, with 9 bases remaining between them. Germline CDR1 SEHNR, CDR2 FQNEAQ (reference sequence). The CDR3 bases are TGTGCCAGCAGCTTAAATGAGCGGGGCTACACCTTC. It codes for CASSLNERGYTF.